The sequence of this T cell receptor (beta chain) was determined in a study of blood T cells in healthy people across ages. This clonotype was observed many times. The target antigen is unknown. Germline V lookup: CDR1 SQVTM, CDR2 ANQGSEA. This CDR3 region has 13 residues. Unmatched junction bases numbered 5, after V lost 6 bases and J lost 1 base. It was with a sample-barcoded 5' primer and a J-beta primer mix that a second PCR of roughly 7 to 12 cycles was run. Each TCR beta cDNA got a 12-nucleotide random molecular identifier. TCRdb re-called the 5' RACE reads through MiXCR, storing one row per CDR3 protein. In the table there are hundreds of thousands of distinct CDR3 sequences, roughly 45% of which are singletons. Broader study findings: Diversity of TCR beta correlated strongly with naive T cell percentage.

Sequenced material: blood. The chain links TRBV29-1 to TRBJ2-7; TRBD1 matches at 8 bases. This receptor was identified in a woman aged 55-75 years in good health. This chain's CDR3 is CSVDRVGSYEQYF. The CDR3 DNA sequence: TGCAGCGTGGACAGGGTGGGGTCCTACGAGCAGTACTTC.